Listed here are 2 T cell receptor beta chains from one sample, sequenced in a study of T cell responses to AZD1222 COVID-19 vaccine. Generated by immunoSEQ multiplex PCR, the TCRdb table keeps only in-frame clones and is missing some. Among 160,000 or so clones listed, roughly nine tenths were seen once. The sample was peripheral blood, taken on day 0 of AZD1222 vaccination. The receptor set was obtained from an adult in good health.

The V gene is TRBV19, the J gene TRBJ2-2; the match to TRBD1 covers 9 bases. Germline V lookup: CDR1 LNHDA, CDR2 SQIVND (reference sequence). V was clipped by 4 bases and J by 2 bases; unmatched bases: 5. The CDR3 contains 16 residues. In nucleotides, the CDR3 is TGTGCCAGTAGTAGAAAGGGACAGGGAAACACCGGGGAGCTGTTTTTT. Translation gives CASSRKGQGNTGELFF.

As to this clone: One end of the junction fails to match germline, which may point to a read error. This chain connects TRBV11-3 to TRBJ2-5; D gene unclear. The germline V gene encodes CDR1 SGHNT and CDR2 YENEEA. This CDR3 has 13 amino acids. CDR3 sequence: CASSIEYQETQYF. Written as DNA, the CDR3 is TGTGCCAGCAGCATAGAATACCAAGAGACCCAGTACTTC.